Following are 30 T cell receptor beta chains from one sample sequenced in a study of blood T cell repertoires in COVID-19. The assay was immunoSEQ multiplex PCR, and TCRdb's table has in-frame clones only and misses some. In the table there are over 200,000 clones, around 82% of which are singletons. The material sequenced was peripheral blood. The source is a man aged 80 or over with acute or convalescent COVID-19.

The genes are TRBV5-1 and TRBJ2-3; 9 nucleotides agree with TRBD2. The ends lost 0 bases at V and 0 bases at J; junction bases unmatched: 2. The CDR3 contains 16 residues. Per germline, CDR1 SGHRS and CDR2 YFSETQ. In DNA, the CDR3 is TGCGCCAGCAGCTTGGGAGCGGGAGGAAGCACAGATACGCAGTATTTT. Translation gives CASSLGAGGSTDTQYF.

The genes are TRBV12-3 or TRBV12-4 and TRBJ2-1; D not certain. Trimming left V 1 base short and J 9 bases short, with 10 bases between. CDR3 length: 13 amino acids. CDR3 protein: CASSLESYPEQFF. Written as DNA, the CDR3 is TGTGCCAGCAGTTTAGAGTCCTACCCTGAGCAGTTCTTC.

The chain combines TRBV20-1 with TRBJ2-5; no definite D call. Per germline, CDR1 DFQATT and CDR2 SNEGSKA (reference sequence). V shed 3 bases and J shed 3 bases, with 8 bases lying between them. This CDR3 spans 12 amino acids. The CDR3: CSASDGEETQYF. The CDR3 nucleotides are TGCAGTGCTAGTGACGGAGAAGAGACCCAGTACTTC.

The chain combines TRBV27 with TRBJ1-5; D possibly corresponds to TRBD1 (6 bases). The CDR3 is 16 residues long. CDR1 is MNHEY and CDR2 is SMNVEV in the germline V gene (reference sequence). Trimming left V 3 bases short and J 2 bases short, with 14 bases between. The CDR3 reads CASSFAGAGRNQPQHF. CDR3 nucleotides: TGTGCCAGCAGTTTTGCGGGGGCAGGTCGCAATCAGCCCCAGCATTTT.

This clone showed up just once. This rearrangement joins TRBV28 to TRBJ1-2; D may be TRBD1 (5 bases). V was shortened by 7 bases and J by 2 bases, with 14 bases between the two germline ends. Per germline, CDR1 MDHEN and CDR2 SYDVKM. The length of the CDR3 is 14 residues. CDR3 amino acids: CASTLEGLNYGYTF. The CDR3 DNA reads TGTGCCAGCACCCTGGAGGGGTTGAACTATGGCTACACCTTC.

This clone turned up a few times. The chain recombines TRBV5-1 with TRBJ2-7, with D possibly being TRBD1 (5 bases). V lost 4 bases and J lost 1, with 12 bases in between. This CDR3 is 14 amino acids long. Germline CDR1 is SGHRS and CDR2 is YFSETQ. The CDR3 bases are TGCGCCAGCAGCGACCCTGACAGTTCCTACGAGCAGTACTTC. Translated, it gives CASSDPDSSYEQYF. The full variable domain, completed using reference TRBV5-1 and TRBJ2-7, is KAGVTQTPRYLIKTRGQQVTLSCSPISGHRSVSWYQQTPGQGLQFLFEYFSETQRNKGNFPGRFSGRQFSNSRSEMNVSTLELGDSALYLCASSDPDSSYEQYFGPGTRLTVT.

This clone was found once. The CDR3 DNA sequence: TGTGCCAGCAGCTTAACGGGGCAAAAATTGACTGAAGCTTTCTTT. As protein: CASSLTGQKLTEAFF. The rearrangement links TRBV7-3 to TRBJ1-1; D may be TRBD1 (5 bases). The germline V gene has CDR1 SGHTA and CDR2 FQGTGA. The CDR3 has 15 amino acids. V was pared by 0 bases and J by 5 bases, with 13 bases between.

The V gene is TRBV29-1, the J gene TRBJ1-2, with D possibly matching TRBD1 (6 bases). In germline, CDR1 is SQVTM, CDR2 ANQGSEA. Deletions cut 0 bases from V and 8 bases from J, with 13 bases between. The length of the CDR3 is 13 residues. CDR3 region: CSVEEAGVTGYTF. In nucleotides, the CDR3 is TGCAGCGTTGAAGAGGCAGGGGTGACGGGCTACACCTTC.

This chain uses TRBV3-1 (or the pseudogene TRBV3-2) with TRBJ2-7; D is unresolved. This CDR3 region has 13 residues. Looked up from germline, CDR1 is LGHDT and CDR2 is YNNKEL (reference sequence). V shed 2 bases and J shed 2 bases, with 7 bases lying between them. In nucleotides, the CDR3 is TGTGCCAGCAGCCAACTAGGAACCTACGAGCAGTACTTC. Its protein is CASSQLGTYEQYF.

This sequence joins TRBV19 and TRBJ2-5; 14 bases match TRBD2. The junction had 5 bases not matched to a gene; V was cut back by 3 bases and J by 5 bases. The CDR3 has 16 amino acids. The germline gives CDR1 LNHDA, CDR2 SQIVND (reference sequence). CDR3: CASSMGLAGVPETQYF. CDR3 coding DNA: TGTGCCAGTAGTATGGGACTAGCGGGGGTGCCGGAGACCCAGTACTTC.

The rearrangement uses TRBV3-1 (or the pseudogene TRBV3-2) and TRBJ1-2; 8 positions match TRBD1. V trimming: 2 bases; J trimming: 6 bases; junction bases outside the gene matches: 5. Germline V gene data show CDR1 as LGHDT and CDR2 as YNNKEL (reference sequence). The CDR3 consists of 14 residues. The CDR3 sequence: CASSQPGQGDGYTF. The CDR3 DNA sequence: TGTGCCAGCAGCCAACCTGGACAGGGTGATGGCTACACCTTC.

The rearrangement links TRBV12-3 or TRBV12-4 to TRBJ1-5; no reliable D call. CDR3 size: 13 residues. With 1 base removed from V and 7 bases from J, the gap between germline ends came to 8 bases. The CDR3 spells CASSLELIQPQHF. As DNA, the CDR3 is TGTGCCAGCAGTTTAGAGCTGATCCAGCCCCAGCATTTT.

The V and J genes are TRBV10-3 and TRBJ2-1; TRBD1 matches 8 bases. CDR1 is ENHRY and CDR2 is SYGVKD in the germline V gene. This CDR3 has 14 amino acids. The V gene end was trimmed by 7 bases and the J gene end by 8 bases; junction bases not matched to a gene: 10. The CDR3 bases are TGTGCCATCAAGAGGGTGGACAGGGACCATGAGCAGTTCTTC. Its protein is CAIKRVDRDHEQFF.

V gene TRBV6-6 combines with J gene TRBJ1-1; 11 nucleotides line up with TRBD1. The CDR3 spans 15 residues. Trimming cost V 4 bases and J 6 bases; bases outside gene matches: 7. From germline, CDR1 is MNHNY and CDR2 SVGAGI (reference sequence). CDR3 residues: CASSLGQGARAEAFF. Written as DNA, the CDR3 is TGTGCCAGCAGTTTAGGACAGGGGGCGCGGGCTGAAGCTTTCTTT.

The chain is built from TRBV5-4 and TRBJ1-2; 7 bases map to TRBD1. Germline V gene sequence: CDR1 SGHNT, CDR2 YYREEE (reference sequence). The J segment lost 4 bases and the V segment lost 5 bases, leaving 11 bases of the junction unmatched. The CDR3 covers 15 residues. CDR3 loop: CASSHRQGDGYGYTF. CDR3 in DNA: TGTGCCAGCAGTCATCGACAGGGAGATGGCTATGGCTACACCTTC.

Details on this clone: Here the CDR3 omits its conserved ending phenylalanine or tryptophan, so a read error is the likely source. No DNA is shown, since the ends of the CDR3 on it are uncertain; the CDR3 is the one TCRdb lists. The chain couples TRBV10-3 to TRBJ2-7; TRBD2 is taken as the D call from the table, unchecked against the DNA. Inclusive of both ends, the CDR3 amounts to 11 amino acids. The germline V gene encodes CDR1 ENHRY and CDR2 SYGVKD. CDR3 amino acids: CATQSGGASLI.

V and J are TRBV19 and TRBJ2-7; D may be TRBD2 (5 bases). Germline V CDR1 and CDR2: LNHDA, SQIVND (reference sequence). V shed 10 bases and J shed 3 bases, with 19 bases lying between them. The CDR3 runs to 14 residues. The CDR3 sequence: CATSSGVVGYEQYF. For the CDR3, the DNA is TGTGCCACCAGTTCCGGGGTCGTAGGCTACGAGCAGTACTTC. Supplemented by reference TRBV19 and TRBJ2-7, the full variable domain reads DGGITQSPKYLFRKEGQNVTLSCEQNLNHDAMYWYRQDPGQGLRLIYYSQIVNDFQKGDIAEGYSVSREKKESFPLTVTSAQKNPTAFYLCATSSGVVGYEQYFGPGTRLTVT.

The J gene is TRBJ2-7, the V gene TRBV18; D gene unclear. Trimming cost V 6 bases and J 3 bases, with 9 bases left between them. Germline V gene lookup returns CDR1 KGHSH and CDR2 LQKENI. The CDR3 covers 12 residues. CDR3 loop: CASSSIDYEQYF. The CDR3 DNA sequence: TGTGCCAGCTCGTCGATAGACTACGAGCAGTACTTC.

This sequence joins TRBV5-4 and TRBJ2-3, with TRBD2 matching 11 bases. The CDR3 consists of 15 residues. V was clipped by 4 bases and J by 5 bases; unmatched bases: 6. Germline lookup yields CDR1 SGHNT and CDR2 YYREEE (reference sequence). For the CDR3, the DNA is TGTGCCAGCAGCACCCTAGCGGGGGGCGGAGATACGCAGTATTTT. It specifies CASSTLAGGGDTQYF.

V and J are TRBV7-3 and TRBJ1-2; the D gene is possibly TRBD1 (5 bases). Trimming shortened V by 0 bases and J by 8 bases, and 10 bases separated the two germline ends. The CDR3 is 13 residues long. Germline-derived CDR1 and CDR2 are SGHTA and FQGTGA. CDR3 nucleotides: TGTGCCAGCAGCTTAACAGCAGGGCACGGCTACACCTTC. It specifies CASSLTAGHGYTF.

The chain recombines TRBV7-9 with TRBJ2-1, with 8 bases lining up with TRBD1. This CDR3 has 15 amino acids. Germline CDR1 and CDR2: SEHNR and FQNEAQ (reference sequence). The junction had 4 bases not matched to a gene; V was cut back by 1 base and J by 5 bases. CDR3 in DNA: TGTGCCAGCAGCTTAGGGCAGGGGGCAAACAATGAGCAGTTCTTC. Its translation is CASSLGQGANNEQFF.

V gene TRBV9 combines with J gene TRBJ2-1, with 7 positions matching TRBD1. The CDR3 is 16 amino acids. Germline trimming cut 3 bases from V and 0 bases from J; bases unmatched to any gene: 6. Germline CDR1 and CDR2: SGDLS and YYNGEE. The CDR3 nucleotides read TGTGCCAGCAGCGCCAGGGGGACCAGCTCCTACAATGAGCAGTTCTTC. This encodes CASSARGTSSYNEQFF.

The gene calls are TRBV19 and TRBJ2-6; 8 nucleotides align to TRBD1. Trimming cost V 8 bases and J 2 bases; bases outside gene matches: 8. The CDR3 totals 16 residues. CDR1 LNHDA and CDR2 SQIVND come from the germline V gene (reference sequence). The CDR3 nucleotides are TGTGCCAGTTGGGACAGGAAGGGCGCTGGGGCCAACGTCCTGACTTTC. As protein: CASWDRKGAGANVLTF. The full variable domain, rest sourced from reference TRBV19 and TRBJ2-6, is DGGITQSPKYLFRKEGQNVTLSCEQNLNHDAMYWYRQDPGQGLRLIYYSQIVNDFQKGDIAEGYSVSREKKESFPLTVTSAQKNPTAFYLCASWDRKGAGANVLTFGAGSRLTVL.

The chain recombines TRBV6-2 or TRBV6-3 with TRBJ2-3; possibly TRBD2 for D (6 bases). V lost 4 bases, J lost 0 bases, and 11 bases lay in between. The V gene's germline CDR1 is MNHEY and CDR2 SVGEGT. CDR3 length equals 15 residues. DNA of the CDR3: TGTGCCAGCAGTTGGGGACTTACTAGCACAGATACGCAGTATTTT. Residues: CASSWGLTSTDTQYF.

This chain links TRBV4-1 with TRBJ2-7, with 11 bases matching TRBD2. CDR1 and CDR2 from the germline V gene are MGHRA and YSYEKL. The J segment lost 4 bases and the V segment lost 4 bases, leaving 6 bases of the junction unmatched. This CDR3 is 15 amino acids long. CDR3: CASSRLGLAAYEQYF. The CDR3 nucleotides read TGCGCCAGCAGCCGACTGGGACTAGCGGCATACGAGCAGTACTTC.

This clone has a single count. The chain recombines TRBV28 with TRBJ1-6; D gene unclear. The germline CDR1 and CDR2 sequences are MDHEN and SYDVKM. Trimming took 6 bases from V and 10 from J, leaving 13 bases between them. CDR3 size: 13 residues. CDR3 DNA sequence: TGTGCCAGCAGCCCGACGACGGGGTCACCCCTCCACTTT. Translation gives CASSPTTGSPLHF.

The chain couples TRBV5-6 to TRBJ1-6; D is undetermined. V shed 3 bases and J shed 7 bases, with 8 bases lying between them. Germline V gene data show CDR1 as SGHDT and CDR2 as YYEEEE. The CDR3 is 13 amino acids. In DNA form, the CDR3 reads TGTGCCAGCAGCTCAGGCGGGAATTCACCCCTCCACTTT. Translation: CASSSGGNSPLHF.

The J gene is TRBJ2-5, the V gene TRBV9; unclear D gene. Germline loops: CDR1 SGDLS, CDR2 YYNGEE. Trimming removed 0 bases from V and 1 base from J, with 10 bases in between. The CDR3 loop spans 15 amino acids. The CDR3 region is CASSVGGGTQETQYF. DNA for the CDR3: TGTGCCAGCAGCGTAGGAGGCGGCACCCAAGAGACCCAGTACTTC.

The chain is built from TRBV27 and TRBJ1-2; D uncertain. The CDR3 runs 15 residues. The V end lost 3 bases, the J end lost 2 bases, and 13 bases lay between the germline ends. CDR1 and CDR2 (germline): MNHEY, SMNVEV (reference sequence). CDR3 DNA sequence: TGTGCCAGCAGTTTGTCGAGTGGGCAGAACTATGGCTACACCTTC. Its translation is CASSLSSGQNYGYTF.

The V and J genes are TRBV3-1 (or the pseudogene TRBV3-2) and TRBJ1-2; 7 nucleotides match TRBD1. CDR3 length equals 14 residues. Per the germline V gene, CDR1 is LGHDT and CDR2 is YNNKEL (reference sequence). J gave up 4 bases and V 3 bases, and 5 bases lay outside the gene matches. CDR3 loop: CASSQEEGAYGYTF. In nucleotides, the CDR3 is TGTGCCAGCAGCCAGGAGGAGGGGGCCTATGGCTACACCTTC.